The TCR beta chain under discussion was sequenced for a study of blood T cell repertoires in COVID-19. Study in general: The samples span acute and convalescent COVID-19 from the United States, Italy and Spain.

Clones were read by immunoSEQ multiplex PCR, and TCRdb kept only the in-frame ones, dropping some. This sample has about 59,000 clones, with about nine tenths found just once. The CDR3 loop spans 10 amino acids. Trimming removed 6 bases from V and 8 bases from J, with 7 bases in between. Germline assignment: CDR1 MDHEN and CDR2 SYDVKM. The source of this sequence is a human donor in a cohort sampled during active COVID-19. The sequencing input was peripheral blood. V gene TRBV28 combines with J gene TRBJ1-2; tentative D call: TRBD1 (5 bases). The CDR3 spells CASRGGGYTF. CDR3 nucleotide sequence: TGTGCCAGCAGGGGGGGAGGCTACACCTTC.